This is a list of T cell receptor beta chains from one sample in a study of Graves' ophthalmopathy and Graves' hyperthyroidism. TCRdb reprocessed the multiplex PCR reads via MiXCR and lists one record per CDR3 protein. This table holds more than 1,000,000 distinct CDR3 sequences, approximately 35% found once. The specimen was peripheral blood or thyroid tissue (not recorded which). The receptors were gathered from an adult man with Graves' hyperthyroidism. Each CDR3 is given without its conserved first and last residue. Fields, in order: J gene, CDR3 length, V gene, CDR3 protein.

J: TRBJ1-2; length: 12; V: TRBV12-3/TRBV12-4; CDR3: ASSLNSRSGGYT
J: TRBJ1-1; length: 17; V: TRBV27; CDR3: ASTTINRGTGVMNTEAF
J: TRBJ2-7; length: 14; V: TRBV7-3; CDR3: ASIRLADYTKGEQY
J: TRBJ2-5; length: 12; V: TRBV2; CDR3: ASSEVGGWETQY
J: TRBJ1-1; length: 12; V: TRBV5-1; CDR3: ASSMAGQNTEAF
J: TRBJ2-7; length: 12; V: TRBV27; CDR3: ASSLRGPPYEQY
J: TRBJ2-7; length: 13; V: TRBV7-9; CDR3: ASSQGMDRVYEQY
J: TRBJ1-1; length: 9; V: TRBV20-1; CDR3: SDSDNTEAF
J: TRBJ1-1; length: 13; V: TRBV7-3; CDR3: ASSLTGTVNTEAF
J: TRBJ2-5; length: 11; V: TRBV10-3; CDR3: AISVRPSFSQY
J: TRBJ2-6; length: 11; V: TRBV29-1; CDR3: SVSGSGANVLT
J: TRBJ1-4; length: 12; V: TRBV20-1; CDR3: SASLTAKGEKLF
J: TRBJ2-5; length: 12; V: TRBV7-8; CDR3: ASSLAPGQETQY
J: TRBJ2-7; length: 13; V: TRBV6-5; CDR3: ASSPTGIGSYEQY
J: TRBJ1-6; length: 14; V: TRBV7-2; CDR3: ASSQVNHNLISPLH
J: TRBJ1-4; length: 11; V: TRBV5-1; CDR3: ASSAYRNEKLF
J: TRBJ1-5; length: 13; V: TRBV24-1; CDR3: ATGSGLHSNQPQH
J: TRBJ1-2; length: 12; V: TRBV7-6; CDR3: ASSPSISPYGYT
J: TRBJ2-5; length: 12; V: TRBV2; CDR3: ASSARDREETQY
J: TRBJ2-2; length: 12; V: TRBV7-2; CDR3: ASSVDFGAGELF
J: TRBJ2-5; length: 12; V: TRBV6-5; CDR3: ASSPRAMPETQY
J: TRBJ2-2; length: 10; V: TRBV10-3; CDR3: AIRPATGELF
J: TRBJ1-1; length: 13; V: TRBV7-9; CDR3: ASRPGTGGNSEAF
J: TRBJ2-7; length: 12; V: TRBV2; CDR3: ASSPGLRAYEQY
J: TRBJ1-2; length: 10; V: TRBV25-1; CDR3: ASSDQGYGYT
J: TRBJ1-2; length: 10; V: TRBV6-5; CDR3: ASGRGYYGYT
J: TRBJ2-7; length: 13; V: TRBV20-1; CDR3: SARDLGGGALEQY
J: TRBJ2-7; length: 12; V: TRBV12-3/TRBV12-4; CDR3: ASSRQDPPAEQY
J: TRBJ1-2; length: 10; V: TRBV4-3; CDR3: ASSQAKGAYT
J: TRBJ1-4; length: 10; V: TRBV2; CDR3: ASKGANEKLF
J: TRBJ2-5; length: 14; V: TRBV7-3; CDR3: ASSHRPTLLAETQY
J: TRBJ1-5; length: 15; V: TRBV4-1; CDR3: ASSLRPGTGLGQPQH
J: TRBJ2-5; length: 13; V: TRBV6-5; CDR3: ASNAYRGVRETQY
J: TRBJ1-6; length: 11; V: TRBV4-3; CDR3: ASSRGDYSPLH
J: TRBJ1-1; length: 14; V: TRBV7-9; CDR3: ASSEYEGQENTEAF
J: TRBJ1-4; length: 14; V: TRBV14; CDR3: ASSRRTGGPNEKLF
J: TRBJ2-7; length: 13; V: TRBV2; CDR3: ASSRRRGSVNEQY
J: TRBJ1-3; length: 14; V: TRBV15; CDR3: ATSSPGAATGNTIY
J: TRBJ2-7; length: 9; V: TRBV6-6; CDR3: ASRSHYEQY
J: TRBJ2-7; length: 14; V: TRBV29-1; CDR3: SVDLRGTSGRYEQY
J: TRBJ1-1; length: 11; V: TRBV13; CDR3: ASRTGRHTEAF
J: TRBJ2-5; length: 12; V: TRBV10-2; CDR3: ASSEDISQETQY
J: TRBJ1-2; length: 13; V: TRBV7-9; CDR3: ASSLGQGGFYGYT
J: TRBJ1-1; length: 13; V: TRBV25-1; CDR3: ASSQPGTENTEAF
J: TRBJ2-5; length: 11; V: TRBV29-1; CDR3: SVEAVIQETQY
J: TRBJ1-1; length: 12; V: TRBV27; CDR3: ASRTGAAATGNL
J: TRBJ1-5; length: 16; V: TRBV16; CDR3: ASTAYHALAERNQPQH
J: TRBJ2-5; length: 12; V: TRBV10-3; CDR3: AISAGLNEETQY
J: TRBJ2-2; length: 11; V: TRBV29-1; CDR3: SVRWGNTGELF
J: TRBJ1-1; length: 13; V: TRBV12-3/TRBV12-4; CDR3: ASSLHRRSNTEAF
J: TRBJ2-7; length: 12; V: TRBV10-3; CDR3: AISFGRDTYEQY
J: TRBJ2-2; length: 15; V: TRBV7-2; CDR3: ASSQAPAGGVTGELF
J: TRBJ1-2; length: 13; V: TRBV27; CDR3: ASSPGVGSLNGYT